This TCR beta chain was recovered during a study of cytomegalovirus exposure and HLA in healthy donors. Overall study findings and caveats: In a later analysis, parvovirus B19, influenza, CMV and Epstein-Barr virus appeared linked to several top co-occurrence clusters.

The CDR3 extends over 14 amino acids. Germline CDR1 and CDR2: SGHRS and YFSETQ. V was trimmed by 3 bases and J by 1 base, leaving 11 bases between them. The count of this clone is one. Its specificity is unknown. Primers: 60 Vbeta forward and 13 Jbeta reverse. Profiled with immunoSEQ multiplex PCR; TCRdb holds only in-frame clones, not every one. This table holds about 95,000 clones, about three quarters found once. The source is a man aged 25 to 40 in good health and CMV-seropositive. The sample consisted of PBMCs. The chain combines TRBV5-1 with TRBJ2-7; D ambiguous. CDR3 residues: CASSYFSESYEQYF. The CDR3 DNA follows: TGCGCCAGCAGCTATTTTAGTGAGTCCTACGAGCAGTACTTC.